This T cell receptor (beta chain) appears in the sequencing data of a study of shared clonotypes between healthy human individuals. Looking at the study overall: Three plates each covered CD4 naive and memory; CD8 naive two, CD8 memory one.

In the original processing: ImmunoSEQ output held junction-only sequences without quality scores, so filtering differed. This table comes from immunoSEQ multiplex PCR, and its TCRdb copy is limited to in-frame clones, with some not included. V, J and clone size were drawn from that table, and D and trimming were deduced from the DNA. The sample consists of some 1 million clones, 65% to 75% of them appearing once. The CDR3 is 13 residues long. The V gene lost 5 bases and the J gene lost 14 bases, with 19 bases spanning the gap. Per the germline V gene, CDR1 is SGHAT and CDR2 is FQNNGV. CD45RA+ naive and CD45RA-negative memory subsets were separated from CD4+ cells.

The TCR originated in a man in his late teens or twenties in good health. The material sequenced was memory CD4+ T cells sorted from blood. Subset specified: CD45RA-negative fraction. V usage is TRBV11-2 and J usage is TRBJ2-1, with TRBD2 as a possible D gene (5 bases). The CDR3 coding sequence is TGTGCCAGCAGCCAAGATCAGGCGACTAACAAGTTCTTC. Its protein is CASSQDQATNKFF. Using reference TRBV11-2 and TRBJ2-1 for the parts outside the CDR3, the full variable domain is EAGVAQSPRYKIIEKRQSVAFWCNPISGHATLYWYQQILGQGPKLLIQFQNNGVVDDSQLPKDRFSAERLKGVDSTLKIQPAKLEDSAVYLCASSQDQATNKFFGPGTRLTVL.